Presented here are 28 T cell receptor beta chains from one specimen sequenced in a study of T cell responses to AZD1222 COVID-19 vaccine. Using immunoSEQ multiplex PCR, the repertoire was profiled, and TCRdb retains in-frame clones only, with some absent. The data contain approximately 150,000 clones, 91% of them singletons. This specimen consisted of peripheral blood, obtained on day 0 of AZD1222 vaccination. The receptors originated from an adult in good health.

V gene TRBV9 combines with J gene TRBJ2-3; 7 bases match TRBD1. Trimming took 4 bases from V and 3 from J; bases not matched to a gene: 5. The CDR3 is 14 residues long. Germline V lookup: CDR1 SGDLS, CDR2 YYNGEE. Here the CDR3 DNA reads TGTGCCAGCAGCAAATTACAGGGGACAGATACGCAGTATTTT. It codes for CASSKLQGTDTQYF.

The rearrangement links TRBV28 to TRBJ1-3; a possible D gene is TRBD1 (5 bases). V was clipped by 6 bases and J by 0 bases, with 12 bases between them. Germline V lookup: CDR1 MDHEN, CDR2 SYDVKM. The CDR3 is made up of 15 amino acids. The CDR3 bases are TGTGCCAGCAGACGGGGGACGGTCTCTGGAAACACCATATATTTT. It yields the protein CASRRGTVSGNTIYF.

This clone was recorded only once. This sequence joins TRBV7-2 and TRBJ1-5; D perhaps matches TRBD1 (6 bases). CDR1 is SGHTA, CDR2 FQGNSA, per germline. The CDR3 is 16 residues long. V shed 1 base and J shed 2 bases, with 12 bases lying between them. CDR3 nucleotide sequence: TGTGCCAGCAGCTTAGAGTTTAGACAGGGCAATCAGCCCCAGCATTTT. The encoded protein is CASSLEFRQGNQPQHF.

CDR3 sequence: CASSYTGGAGAFF. CDR3 coding DNA: TGTGCCAGCAGTTATACAGGGGGCGCAGGGGCTTTCTTT. The chain employs TRBV2 and TRBJ1-1; 9 positions match TRBD1. The CDR3 is made up of 13 amino acids. CDR1 is SNHLY and CDR2 is FYNNEI in the germline V gene. V lost 5 bases to trimming and J lost 11 bases; unmatched junction nucleotides: 9.

The chain couples TRBV4-3 to TRBJ2-7; 10 bases align to TRBD2. Losses at the gene ends were 0 bases for V and 3 bases for J; bases not matched to a gene: 5. The CDR3 totals 16 residues. The germline V gene encodes CDR1 LGHNA and CDR2 YSLEER. CDR3 protein: CASSQDLTSGIYEQYF. CDR3 coding DNA: TGCGCCAGCAGCCAAGATCTAACTAGCGGGATCTACGAGCAGTACTTC.

This chain joins TRBV4-3 and TRBJ1-4; D may be TRBD1 (5 bases). Germline V CDR1 and CDR2: LGHNA, YSLEER. The CDR3 runs to 15 residues. The V end was cut by 0 bases, the J end by 5 bases, with 10 bases between. Here the CDR3 reads CASSQDGTVNEKLFF. The CDR3 nucleotides read TGCGCCAGCAGCCAAGATGGGACGGTGAATGAAAAACTGTTTTTT.

This chain uses TRBV2 with TRBJ1-2; tentatively, D is TRBD1 (5 bases). The CDR3 is 11 residues long. Germline values: CDR1 SNHLY, CDR2 FYNNEI. V was cut by 8 bases and J by 8 bases, with 12 bases left in between. This chain's CDR3 is CASSGHTGYTF. CDR3 coding DNA: TGTGCCAGCTCCGGACATACAGGCTACACCTTC.

The rearrangement links TRBV6-6 to TRBJ1-3; D is possibly TRBD1 (6 bases). The germline V gene encodes CDR1 MNHNY and CDR2 SVGAGI (reference sequence). V lost 6 bases, J lost 0 bases, and 12 bases lay in between. The CDR3 covers 15 residues. As DNA, the CDR3 is TGTGCCAGCAGATTGGACAGAAACTCTGGAAACACCATATATTTT. Protein sequence: CASRLDRNSGNTIYF.

The chain carries TRBV28 and TRBJ1-1; D unresolved. CDR3 length: 14 residues. Deletions cut 5 bases from V and 4 bases from J, with 14 bases between. Germline CDR1 and CDR2: MDHEN and SYDVKM. The CDR3 DNA sequence: TGTGCCAGCAGTCCTCTTCTTGAGGGCACTGAAGCTTTCTTT. Its translation: CASSPLLEGTEAFF.

This clone was picked up one time. The chain links TRBV4-3 to TRBJ1-1; perhaps TRBD1 as D (6 bases). Trimming removed 1 base at V and 0 bases at J, with 9 bases between. Germline CDR1 LGHNA, CDR2 YSLEER. There are 15 residues in the CDR3. The CDR3 bases are TGCGCCAGCAGCCAAGTCACAGGGATGAACACTGAAGCTTTCTTT. It translates to CASSQVTGMNTEAFF.

V gene TRBV10-3 combines with J gene TRBJ2-7, with D maybe TRBD2 (5 bases). The CDR3 consists of 14 residues. The ends were cut back, 2 bases at V and 3 bases at J, with 11 bases in the middle. Germline assignment: CDR1 ENHRY and CDR2 SYGVKD. The CDR3 is CAISEEAANYEQYF. The DNA of the CDR3 is TGTGCCATCAGTGAGGAAGCGGCCAACTACGAGCAGTACTTC.

The gene calls are TRBV9 and TRBJ1-1; D is perhaps TRBD1 (5 bases). V lost 4 bases, J lost 1 base, and 17 bases lay in between. Germline values: CDR1 SGDLS, CDR2 YYNGEE. This CDR3 comprises 16 residues. The CDR3 coding sequence is TGTGCCAGCAGCCCCTTGGGGGGGATCCGGAACACTGAAGCTTTCTTT. Its translation: CASSPLGGIRNTEAFF.

The gene calls are TRBV5-1 and TRBJ2-3, with TRBD2 matching 7 bases. Germline CDR1 and CDR2: SGHRS and YFSETQ. With 0 bases clipped from V and 6 bases from J, the junction kept 7 bases outside the gene matches. CDR3 length: 15 residues. The CDR3 sequence: CASSLALLAADTQYF. The CDR3 DNA reads as TGCGCCAGCAGCTTGGCCTTGCTAGCGGCGGATACGCAGTATTTT.

This chain uses TRBV5-1 with TRBJ2-7, with D maybe TRBD1 (6 bases). CDR3 length: 16 amino acids. Trimming removed 2 bases from V and 9 bases from J, with 24 bases in between. Per germline, CDR1 SGHRS and CDR2 YFSETQ. The CDR3 DNA reads TGCGCCAGCAGCTTATCAGGGGATGGCCCCCAGCTCCGGCAGTACTTC. This encodes CASSLSGDGPQLRQYF.

This chain uses TRBV5-6 with TRBJ1-3; 7 bases map to TRBD1. The ends lost 3 bases at V and 3 bases at J; junction bases unmatched: 6. This CDR3 region has 15 residues. Germline V CDR1 and CDR2: SGHDT, YYEEEE. Here the CDR3 reads CASSSGTVIGNTIYF. CDR3 coding DNA: TGTGCCAGCAGCTCCGGGACAGTCATTGGAAACACCATATATTTT.

This clone has just one count. This chain links TRBV13 with TRBJ1-3, with D uncertain. The CDR3 is 14 amino acids. Germline V gene data show CDR1 as PRHDT and CDR2 as FYEKMQ (reference sequence). V was shortened by 3 bases and J by 2 bases, with 8 bases between the two germline ends. CDR3 protein: CASSLARAGNTIYF. In DNA, the CDR3 is TGTGCCAGCAGCTTGGCCCGGGCTGGAAACACCATATATTTT.

The rearrangement links TRBV7-2 to TRBJ2-2; 11 positions agree with TRBD2. CDR3 length: 16 residues. Germline V gene sequence: CDR1 SGHTA, CDR2 FQGNSA. J lost 7 bases, V lost 4 bases, and 8 bases had no gene match. Written as DNA, the CDR3 is TGTGCCAGCAGCTCCCTAGCGGGAGGCCCAGGCGGGGAGCTGTTTTTT. It encodes CASSSLAGGPGGELFF.

The chain carries TRBV5-8 and TRBJ1-5; TRBD1 matches at 7 bases. V dropped 3 bases and J dropped 12; count of bases not matched to a gene: 9. CDR3 length equals 13 residues. Germline V gene lookup returns CDR1 SGHTS and CDR2 YDEGEE. For the CDR3, the DNA is TGTGCCAGCAGCTATGGACAGGAGATGAGCCAGCATTTT. It yields the protein CASSYGQEMSQHF.

The rearrangement joins TRBV3-1 (or the pseudogene TRBV3-2) to TRBJ1-4; D not certain. CDR1 and CDR2 from the germline V gene are LGHDT and YNNKEL (reference sequence). There are 16 residues in the CDR3. V dropped 3 bases and J dropped 0 bases, with 11 bases sitting between them. CDR3 amino acids: CASSQPGFATNEKLFF. The DNA of the CDR3 is TGTGCCAGCAGCCAGCCGGGGTTCGCAACTAATGAAAAACTGTTTTTT.

The chain links TRBV5-8 to TRBJ2-1; 8 bases line up with TRBD2. Germline V CDR1 and CDR2: SGHTS, YDEGEE. CDR3 length equals 15 residues. Unmatched junction bases numbered 13, after V lost 0 bases and J lost 14 bases. CDR3 residues: CASSLGERERSSKFF. The CDR3 nucleotides are TGTGCCAGCAGCTTGGGGGAGCGGGAGAGAAGTAGTAAGTTCTTC.

The chain uses TRBV9 and TRBJ1-1, with D unresolved. Trimming pared 7 bases from V and 0 bases from J, leaving 10 bases between. Germline V gene sequence: CDR1 SGDLS, CDR2 YYNGEE. This CDR3 comprises 13 residues. The CDR3 sequence is CASSYVLNTEAFF. CDR3 nucleotides: TGTGCCAGCTCTTATGTTTTGAACACTGAAGCTTTCTTT.

The CDR3 protein is CATSSDLGGSPLHF. The CDR3 region has the DNA TGTGCCACCAGCAGCGACCTCGGGGGCTCACCCCTCCACTTT. The chain joins TRBV15 to TRBJ1-6; D possibly corresponds to TRBD1 (6 bases). Germline CDR1 is LNHNV and CDR2 is YYDKDF (reference sequence). The CDR3 has 14 residues. The V and J ends lost 3 bases and 10 bases respectively, with 13 bases between them. Variable domain in full (rest from reference TRBV15 and TRBJ1-6): DAMVIQNPRYQVTQFGKPVTLSCSQTLNHNVMYWYQQKSSQAPKLLFHYYDKDFNNEADTPDNFQSRRPNTSFCFLDIRSPGLGDTAMYLCATSSDLGGSPLHFGNGTRLTVT.

V and J are TRBV7-3 and TRBJ2-6; 9 bases are a match to TRBD1. The length of the CDR3 is 19 residues. Germline V gives CDR1 SGHTA, CDR2 FQGTGA. V gave up 4 bases and J gave up 0 bases; unmatched junction bases: 10. The CDR3 loop is CASSSQGAGRSSGANVLTF. As DNA, the CDR3 is TGTGCCAGCAGCTCACAGGGGGCTGGTCGGTCCTCTGGGGCCAACGTCCTGACTTTC.

The chain joins TRBV3-1 (or the pseudogene TRBV3-2) to TRBJ1-3; D is uncertain. The CDR3 consists of 18 residues. The germline gives CDR1 LGHDT, CDR2 YNNKEL (reference sequence). The V end was cut by 0 bases, the J end by 4 bases, with 19 bases between. CDR3 amino acids: CASSQERAVPGVGNTIYF. The CDR3 DNA sequence: TGTGCCAGCAGCCAAGAGAGGGCAGTGCCCGGTGTAGGAAACACCATATATTTT.

The CDR3 DNA sequence: TGTGCCAGCAGCTTGGGCTCTTTGAACACTGAAGCTTTCTTT. Translated, it gives CASSLGSLNTEAFF. The V gene is TRBV5-4, the J gene TRBJ1-1; D is unresolved. CDR3 size: 14 residues. The germline CDR1 and CDR2 sequences are SGHNT and YYREEE (reference sequence). V was cut by 0 bases and J by 0 bases, with 6 bases left in between.

J is TRBJ1-1 and V is TRBV11-2, with D tentatively TRBD1 (5 bases). The germline CDR1 and CDR2 sequences are SGHAT and FQNNGV. V was pared by 1 base and J by 5 bases, with 20 bases between. This CDR3 has 17 residues. The CDR3 loop is CASSLVGVGPGGTEAFF. In DNA form, the CDR3 reads TGTGCCAGCAGCTTAGTGGGGGTCGGGCCAGGCGGGACTGAAGCTTTCTTT.

The rearrangement joins TRBV6-5 to TRBJ1-6; D is perhaps TRBD1 (5 bases). V was clipped by 3 bases and J by 9 bases, with 9 bases between them. CDR1 MNHEY and CDR2 SVGAGI come from the germline V gene. The CDR3 length is 13 residues. The CDR3 is CASSYPGSSPLHF. The CDR3 DNA reads TGTGCCAGCAGTTATCCAGGGAGTTCACCCCTCCACTTT.

The chain couples TRBV2 to TRBJ1-4; unclear D gene. Germline V gene sequence: CDR1 SNHLY, CDR2 FYNNEI. The CDR3 covers 14 residues. V lost 6 bases and J 5 bases, leaving 13 bases between the germline ends. CDR3 nucleotide sequence: TGTGCCAGCAGGTTAGAGTCTTTGAATGAAAAACTGTTTTTT. Translation gives CASRLESLNEKLFF. Complete variable domain (other parts from reference TRBV2 and TRBJ1-4): EPEVTQTPSHQVTQMGQEVILRCVPISNHLYFYWYRQILGQKVEFLVSFYNNEISEKSEIFDDQFSVERPDGSNFTLKIRSTKLEDSAMYFCASRLESLNEKLFFGSGTQLSVL.